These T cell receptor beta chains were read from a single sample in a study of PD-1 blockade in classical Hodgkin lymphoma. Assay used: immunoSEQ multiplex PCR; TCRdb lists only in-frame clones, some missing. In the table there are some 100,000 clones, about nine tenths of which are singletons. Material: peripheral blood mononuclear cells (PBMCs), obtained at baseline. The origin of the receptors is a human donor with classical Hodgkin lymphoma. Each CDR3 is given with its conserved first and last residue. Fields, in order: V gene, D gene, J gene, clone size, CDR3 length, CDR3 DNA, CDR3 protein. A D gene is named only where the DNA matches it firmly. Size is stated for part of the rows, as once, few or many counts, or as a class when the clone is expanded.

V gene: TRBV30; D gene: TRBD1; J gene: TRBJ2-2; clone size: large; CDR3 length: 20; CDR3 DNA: TGTGCCTGGAGGCTCGGGCCCGGGACAGGGGGCCGGAGAGTGACCGGGGAGCTGTTTTTT; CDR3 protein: CAWRLGPGTGGRRVTGELFF
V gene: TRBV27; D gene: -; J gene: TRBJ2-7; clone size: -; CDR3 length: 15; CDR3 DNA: TGTGCCAGCAGCCCTCTGGGGGCTAAGTCCTACGAGCAGTACTTC; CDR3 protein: CASSPLGAKSYEQYF
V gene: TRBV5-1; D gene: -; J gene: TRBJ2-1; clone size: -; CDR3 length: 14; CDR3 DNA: TGCGCCAGCCGGGGGCTAGCGGAGACAAATGAGCAGTTCTTC; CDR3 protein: CASRGLAETNEQFF
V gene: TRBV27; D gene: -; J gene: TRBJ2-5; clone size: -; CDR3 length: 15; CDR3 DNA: TGTGCCAGCAGTTTATCCCGAGGGAGCCAAGAGACCCAGTACTTC; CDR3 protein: CASSLSRGSQETQYF
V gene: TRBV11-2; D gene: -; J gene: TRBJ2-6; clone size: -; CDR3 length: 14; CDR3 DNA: TGTGCCAGCCAAAGGATCTCTGGGGCCAACGTCCTGACTTTC; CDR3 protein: CASQRISGANVLTF
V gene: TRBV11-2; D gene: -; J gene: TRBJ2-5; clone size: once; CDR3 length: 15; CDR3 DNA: TGTGCCAGCAGCTTAGATTGGACAGAACAAGAGACCCAGTACTTC; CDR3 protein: CASSLDWTEQETQYF
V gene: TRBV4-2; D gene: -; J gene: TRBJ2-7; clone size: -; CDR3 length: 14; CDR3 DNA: TGTGCCAGCAGCCAATTTTGGGGGCCCTACGAGCAGTACTTC; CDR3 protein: CASSQFWGPYEQYF
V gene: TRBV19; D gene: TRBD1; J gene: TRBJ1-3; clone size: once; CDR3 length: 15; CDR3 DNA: TGTGCCAGTAGCGAGGACAGGAACTCTGGAAACACCATATATTTT; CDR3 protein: CASSEDRNSGNTIYF
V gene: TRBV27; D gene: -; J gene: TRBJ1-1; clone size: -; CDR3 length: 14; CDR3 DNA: TGTGCCAGCAGTTTAGGCATGGGGAACACTGAAGCTTTCTTT; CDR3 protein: CASSLGMGNTEAFF
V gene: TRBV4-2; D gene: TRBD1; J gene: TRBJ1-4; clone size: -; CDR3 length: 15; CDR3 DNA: TGTGCCAGCAGCCAAGAGACAGGGGGAAATGAAAAACTGTTTTTT; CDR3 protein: CASSQETGGNEKLFF
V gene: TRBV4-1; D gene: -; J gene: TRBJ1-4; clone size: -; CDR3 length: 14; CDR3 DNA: TGCGCCAGCAGCCAAGTCACTCGGAATGAAAAACTGTTTTTT; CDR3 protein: CASSQVTRNEKLFF
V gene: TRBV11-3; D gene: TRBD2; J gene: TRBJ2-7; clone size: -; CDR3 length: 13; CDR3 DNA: TGTGCCAGCAGCTTAGACCTGGGAGGGGCCCAGTACTTC; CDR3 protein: CASSLDLGGAQYF
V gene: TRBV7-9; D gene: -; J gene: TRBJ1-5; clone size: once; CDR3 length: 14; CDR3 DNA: TGTGCCAGCAGCTTAGCGCTGGGAAATCAGCCCCAGCATTTT; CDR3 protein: CASSLALGNQPQHF
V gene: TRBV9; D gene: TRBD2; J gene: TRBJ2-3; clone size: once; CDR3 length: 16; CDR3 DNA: TGTGCCAGCAGCGCTAGCGGGAGGGCCGGCTCAGATACGCAGTATTTT; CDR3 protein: CASSASGRAGSDTQYF
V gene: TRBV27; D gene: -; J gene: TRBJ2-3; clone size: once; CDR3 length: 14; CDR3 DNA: TGTGCCAGCAGCCGGCCTGGGGGCGTAGATACGCAGTATTTT; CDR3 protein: CASSRPGGVDTQYF
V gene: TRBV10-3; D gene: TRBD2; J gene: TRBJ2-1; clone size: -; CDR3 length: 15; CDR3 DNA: TGTGCCATCAGTGAAACTAGCGGGAATTACAATGAGCAGTTCTTC; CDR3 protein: CAISETSGNYNEQFF
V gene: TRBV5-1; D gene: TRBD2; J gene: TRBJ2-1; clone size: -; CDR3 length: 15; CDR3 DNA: TGCGCCAGCAGCTTCATGGCGGGAGTCTACAATGAGCAGTTCTTC; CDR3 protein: CASSFMAGVYNEQFF
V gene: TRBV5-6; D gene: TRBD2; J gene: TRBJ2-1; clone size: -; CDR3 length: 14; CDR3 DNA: TGTGCCAGCAGCCCCGGGACTAGCATTGGGGAGCAGTTCTTC; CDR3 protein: CASSPGTSIGEQFF
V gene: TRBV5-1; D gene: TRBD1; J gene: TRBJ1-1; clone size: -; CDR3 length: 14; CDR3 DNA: TGCGCCAGCAGCTTATCAGGGGGATATACTGAAGCTTTCTTT; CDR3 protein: CASSLSGGYTEAFF
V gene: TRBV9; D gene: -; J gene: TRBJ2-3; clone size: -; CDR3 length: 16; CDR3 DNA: TGTGCCAGCAGCGTAGGGCGGACACCAGATACAGTAACGCAGTATTTT; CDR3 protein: CASSVGRTPDTVTQYF
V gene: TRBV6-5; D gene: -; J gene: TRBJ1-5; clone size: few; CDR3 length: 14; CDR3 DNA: TGTGCCAGCAGCCTCAGACAGGGCAATCAGCCCCAGCATTTT; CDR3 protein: CASSLRQGNQPQHF
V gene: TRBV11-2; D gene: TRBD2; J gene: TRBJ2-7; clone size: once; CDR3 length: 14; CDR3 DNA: TGTGCCAGCAGCTTAACGGGAGGGGTGAGGGAGCAGTACTTC; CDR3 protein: CASSLTGGVREQYF
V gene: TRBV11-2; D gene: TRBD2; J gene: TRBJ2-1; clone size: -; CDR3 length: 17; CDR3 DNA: TGTGCCAGCAGCTTAGAAACGGGACTAGCGGGCTACAATGAGCAGTTCTTC; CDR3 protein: CASSLETGLAGYNEQFF
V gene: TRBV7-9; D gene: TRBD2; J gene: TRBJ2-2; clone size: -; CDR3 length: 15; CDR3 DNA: TGTGCCAGCAGCTCTCCGGGACTAAACACCGGGGAGCTGTTTTTT; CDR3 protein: CASSSPGLNTGELFF
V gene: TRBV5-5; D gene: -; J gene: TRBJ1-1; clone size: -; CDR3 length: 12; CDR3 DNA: TGTGCCAGCAGCCCCACAGGGCCTGAAGCTTTCTTT; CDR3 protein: CASSPTGPEAFF
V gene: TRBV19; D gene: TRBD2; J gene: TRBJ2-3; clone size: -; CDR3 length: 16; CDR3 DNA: TGTGCCAGTACAAGATCAATAGCGGGAGGCACAGATACGCAGTATTTT; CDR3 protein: CASTRSIAGGTDTQYF
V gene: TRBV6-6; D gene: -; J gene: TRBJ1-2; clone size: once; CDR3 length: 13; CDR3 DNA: TGTGCCAGCGTCTTGGACAACAATTATGGCTACACCTTC; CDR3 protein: CASVLDNNYGYTF
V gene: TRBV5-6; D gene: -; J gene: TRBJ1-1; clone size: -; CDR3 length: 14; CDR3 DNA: TGTGCCAGCAGCTTTGCCCACAGGGTAACTGAAGCTTTCTTT; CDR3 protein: CASSFAHRVTEAFF
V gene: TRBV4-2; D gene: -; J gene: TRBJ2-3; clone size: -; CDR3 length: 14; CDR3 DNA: TGTGCCAGCAGCTCTGCTGGGAGCACAGATACGCAGTATTTT; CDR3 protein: CASSSAGSTDTQYF
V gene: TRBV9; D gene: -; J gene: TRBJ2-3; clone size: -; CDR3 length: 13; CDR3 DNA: TGTGCCAGCAGCGTAGTTGTCGGAGATACGCAGTATTTT; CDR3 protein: CASSVVVGDTQYF
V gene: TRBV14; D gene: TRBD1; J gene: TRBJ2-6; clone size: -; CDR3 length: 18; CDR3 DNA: TGTGCCAGCAGCCAACGGACAGGGGGGGTTCCTGGGGCCAACGTCCTGACTTTC; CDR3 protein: CASSQRTGGVPGANVLTF
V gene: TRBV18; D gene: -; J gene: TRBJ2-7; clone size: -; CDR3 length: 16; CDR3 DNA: TGTGCCAGCTCACCACCCGAGTGGGGGGCCAGTTACGAGCAGTACTTC; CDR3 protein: CASSPPEWGASYEQYF
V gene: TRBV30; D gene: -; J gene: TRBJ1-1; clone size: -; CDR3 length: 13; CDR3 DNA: TGTGCCTGGAAATGGAGGAGGGACACTGAAGCTTTCTTT; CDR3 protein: CAWKWRRDTEAFF
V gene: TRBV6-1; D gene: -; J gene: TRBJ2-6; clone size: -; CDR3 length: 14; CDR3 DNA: TGTGCCAGCGGGGCGGCCCCTGGGGCCAACGTCCTGACTTTC; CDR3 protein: CASGAAPGANVLTF
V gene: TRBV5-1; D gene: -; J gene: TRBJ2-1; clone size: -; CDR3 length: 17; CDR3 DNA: TGCGCCAGCAGCGTCTTCACAGGGGACTATAGCTACAATGAGCAGTTCTTC; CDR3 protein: CASSVFTGDYSYNEQFF
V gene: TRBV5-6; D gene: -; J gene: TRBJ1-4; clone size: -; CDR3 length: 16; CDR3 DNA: TGTGCCAGCAGCCCCCCAGGGGAAGCGACTAATGAAAAACTGTTTTTT; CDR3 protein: CASSPPGEATNEKLFF
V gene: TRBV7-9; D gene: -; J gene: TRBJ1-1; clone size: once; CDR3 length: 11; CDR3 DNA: TGTGCCAGCAGCCGTGACCTGGGAGCTTTCTTT; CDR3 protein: CASSRDLGAFF
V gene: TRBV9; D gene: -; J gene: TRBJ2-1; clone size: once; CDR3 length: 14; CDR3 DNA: TGTGCCAGCAGCCCCGCGAACTCCTACAATGAGCAGTTCTTC; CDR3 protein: CASSPANSYNEQFF
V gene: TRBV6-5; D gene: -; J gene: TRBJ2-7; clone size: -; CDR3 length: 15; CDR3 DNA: TGTGCCAGCGGACCCGGAGGAGGGGTCACCTACGAGCAGTACTTC; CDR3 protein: CASGPGGGVTYEQYF
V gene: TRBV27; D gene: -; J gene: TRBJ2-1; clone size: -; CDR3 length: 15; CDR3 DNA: TGTGCCAGCAGTTTATCGAAAGGTCATGGCAATGAGCAGTTCTTC; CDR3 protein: CASSLSKGHGNEQFF